This paragraph reports one T cell receptor beta chain. This entry comes from a study of blood T cell repertoires in COVID-19. Participant reports of clinical history set cohort assignment. Profiling relied on immunoSEQ multiplex PCR, and the TCRdb table lists in-frame clones only, not all of them. In the table there are 200,000 to 250,000 clones, over 70% of which are singletons. The CDR3 spans 17 residues. V lost 1 base and J 7 bases, leaving 19 bases between the germline ends. CDR1 and CDR2 (germline): LGHDT, YNNKEL (reference sequence). Source material: PBMCs or T cells enriched from blood (not recorded which). The sequence was obtained from a woman aged 30 to 39 who had been exposed to COVID-19. The chain combines TRBV3-1 (or the pseudogene TRBV3-2) with TRBJ1-4, with D uncertain. DNA for the CDR3: TGTGCCAGCAGCCAAGGTCTTGGGCGTAATGGTGGTGAAAAACTGTTTTTT. As protein: CASSQGLGRNGGEKLFF.